The 19 T cell receptor beta chains below come from one sample, sequenced in a study of cytomegalovirus exposure and HLA in healthy donors. Primers included in the PCR were 60 Vbeta and 13 Jbeta primers. The data were produced by immunoSEQ multiplex PCR, yet TCRdb's version contains in-frame clones alone and is incomplete. The data contain 170,000 or so clones, 75% to 90% of them singletons. Material: PBMCs. Receptors originate from a man in his fifties or sixties in good health and CMV-seronegative.

The chain uses TRBV2 and TRBJ2-3, with D perhaps TRBD2 (6 bases). Germline CDR1 and CDR2: SNHLY and FYNNEI. This CDR3 region has 13 residues. The germline V and J ends were trimmed by 6 bases and 6 bases, with 13 bases remaining between them. The CDR3 spells CASRGDSPDTQYF. As DNA, the CDR3 is TGTGCCAGCAGGGGGGACTCCCCCGATACGCAGTATTTT.

The chain carries TRBV28 and TRBJ2-5; 10 bases are shared with TRBD2. Germline V gives CDR1 MDHEN, CDR2 SYDVKM. The V gene end was trimmed by 2 bases and the J gene end by 2 bases; junction bases not matched to a gene: 11. CDR3 size: 18 residues. CDR3 in amino acids: CASSLTLAGVVGQETQYF. DNA for the CDR3: TGTGCCAGCAGTTTAACGCTAGCGGGAGTTGTTGGTCAAGAGACCCAGTACTTC.

This clone was observed a few times. A junction boundary mismatches the germline segment, possibly from a read error. CDR3 nucleotide sequence: TGTTCCAGCAGCCCCAAAAGGACTAGCGCCCAAGAGACCCAGTACTTC. Translated: CSSSPKRTSAQETQYF. The V call is TRBV7-9, the J call TRBJ2-5, with 9 bases matching TRBD2. Germline V gives CDR1 SEHNR, CDR2 FQNEAQ (reference sequence). CDR3 size: 16 residues.

The rearrangement uses TRBV4-3 and TRBJ2-3; tentative D call: TRBD2 (6 bases). Trimming cost V 0 bases and J 4 bases, with 17 bases left between them. The CDR3 covers 17 residues. Germline V lookup: CDR1 LGHNA, CDR2 YSLEER. CDR3 sequence reads: CASSQDRYGGASDTQYF. For the CDR3, the DNA is TGCGCCAGCAGCCAAGACCGGTATGGCGGGGCCTCAGATACGCAGTATTTT.

The chain couples TRBV4-3 to TRBJ2-2, with D unclear. Germline V CDR1 and CDR2: LGHNA, YSLEER. The CDR3 has 14 residues. The germline V and J ends were trimmed by 0 bases and 7 bases, with 9 bases remaining between them. CDR3 nucleotide sequence: TGCGCCAGCAGCCAAGATCCCCGTATCGGGGAGCTGTTTTTT. Amino acid sequence: CASSQDPRIGELFF.

The DNA of the CDR3 is TGTGCCAGCAGCCCGACTCGGGGGACAGGGGCCTACGAGCAGTACTTC. Translation gives CASSPTRGTGAYEQYF. The chain couples TRBV7-8 to TRBJ2-7; TRBD1 aligns across 10 bases. Germline lookup yields CDR1 SGHVS and CDR2 FQNEAQ. The CDR3 is made up of 16 amino acids. J was trimmed by 2 bases and V by 5 bases; bases with no gene match: 9.

The chain links TRBV29-1 to TRBJ1-5; TRBD1 might be the D (5 bases). Looked up from germline, CDR1 is SQVTM and CDR2 is ANQGSEA. The ends were cut back, 1 base at V and 3 bases at J, with 25 bases in the middle. There are 19 residues in the CDR3. In nucleotides, the CDR3 is TGCAGCGTTGAAGGACTCCGACAGTTTGAAGGAGGGTCCAATCAGCCCCAGCATTTT. Residues: CSVEGLRQFEGGSNQPQHF.

For this clone: The sample holds other DNA sequences that translate to the same CDR3. J is TRBJ2-6 and V is TRBV28; a possible D gene is TRBD1 (5 bases). There are 15 residues in the CDR3. V dropped 3 bases and J dropped 0 bases, with 6 bases sitting between them. The germline gives CDR1 MDHEN, CDR2 SYDVKM. CDR3 DNA sequence: TGTGCCAGCAGTTTTAGGGGCTCTGGGGCCAACGTCCTGACTTTC. Protein: CASSFRGSGANVLTF.

The chain employs TRBV5-1 and TRBJ2-2; 9 bases agree with TRBD1. V trimming: 3 bases; J trimming: 7 bases; junction bases outside the gene matches: 7. The CDR3 is 15 residues long. The germline V gene encodes CDR1 SGHRS and CDR2 YFSETQ. For the CDR3, the DNA is TGCGCCAGCAGCTCCAACAGGGGGCTAGGCGGGGAGCTGTTTTTT. Translation: CASSSNRGLGGELFF.

V is TRBV28 and J is TRBJ1-1; tentative D call: TRBD1 (6 bases). The V gene's germline CDR1 is MDHEN and CDR2 SYDVKM. V was trimmed by 6 bases and J by 4 bases, leaving 18 bases between them. The CDR3 runs to 15 residues. The CDR3 region is CASSRPGGKVTEAFF. The CDR3 coding sequence is TGTGCCAGCAGCCGCCCGGGGGGCAAGGTCACTGAAGCTTTCTTT.

The chain is built from TRBV5-6 and TRBJ1-1, with a tentative D call TRBD1 (5 bases). The V and J ends lost 4 bases and 13 bases respectively, with 20 bases between them. Germline V lookup: CDR1 SGHDT, CDR2 YYEEEE. The CDR3 contains 13 residues. The CDR3 nucleotides are TGTGCCAGCAGCCTCCCAGGGTTGGGGATCGGTTTCTTT. It specifies CASSLPGLGIGFF.

Note on this clone: Other DNA sequences from this sample encode an identical CDR3 as well. The chain uses TRBV7-9 and TRBJ1-3; D unclear. From germline, CDR1 is SEHNR and CDR2 FQNEAQ (reference sequence). The V end was cut by 5 bases, the J end by 7 bases, with 6 bases between. CDR3 length equals 11 residues. Here the CDR3 reads CASSPGNTIYF. CDR3 DNA sequence: TGTGCCAGCAGCCCCGGTAACACCATATATTTT.

This clone has only a few counts. J is TRBJ1-2 and V is TRBV28; no reliable D call. Deletions cut 4 bases from V and 3 bases from J, with 6 bases between. The CDR3 runs to 12 residues. Per the germline V gene, CDR1 is MDHEN and CDR2 is SYDVKM. In DNA, the CDR3 is TGTGCCAGCAGTTGGAGGGACTATGGCTACACCTTC. Translation: CASSWRDYGYTF.

This chain joins TRBV2 and TRBJ2-5; 8 bases map to TRBD2. This CDR3 region has 17 residues. V dropped 5 bases and J dropped 2; count of bases not matched to a gene: 13. Per germline, CDR1 SNHLY and CDR2 FYNNEI. CDR3 region: CASSLLVPAGEQETQYF. The DNA for the CDR3 is TGTGCCAGCAGTTTGTTGGTGCCAGCGGGAGAGCAAGAGACCCAGTACTTC.

The V call is TRBV10-1, the J call TRBJ2-2; TRBD1 matches 8 bases. The CDR3 is 15 amino acids. The V gene end was trimmed by 1 base and the J gene end by 3 bases; junction bases not matched to a gene: 1. Looked up from germline, CDR1 is WNHNN and CDR2 is SYGVQD (reference sequence). The CDR3 DNA sequence: TGCGCCAGCAGTGAGTTGGACAGGGACACCGGGGAGCTGTTTTTT. This gives the protein CASSELDRDTGELFF.

A remark on this clone: The sample has other DNA sequences that encode this CDR3 too. The chain links TRBV2 to TRBJ2-3; 10 positions match TRBD2. In germline, CDR1 is SNHLY, CDR2 FYNNEI. V trimming: 6 bases; J trimming: 5 bases; junction bases outside the gene matches: 8. The CDR3 totals 15 residues. CDR3 nucleotides: TGTGCCAGCAGGGGGCTAGCGGGGGCAGTAGATACGCAGTATTTT. Amino acids: CASRGLAGAVDTQYF.

The chain carries TRBV10-3 and TRBJ2-2; tentative D call: TRBD1 (5 bases). The CDR3 sequence is 12 residues long. The V end lost 6 bases, the J end lost 4 bases, and 6 bases lay between the germline ends. Per the germline V gene, CDR1 is ENHRY and CDR2 is SYGVKD. The chain's CDR3 is CAISDSTGELFF. In DNA, the CDR3 is TGTGCCATCAGCGACAGCACCGGGGAGCTGTTTTTT.

The rearrangement uses TRBV5-1 and TRBJ2-7; D remains ambiguous. The CDR3 length is 13 residues. Germline V CDR1 and CDR2: SGHRS, YFSETQ. V was clipped by 1 base and J by 2 bases, with 7 bases between them. Here the CDR3 DNA reads TGCGCCAGCAGCTTGTCCTCCCCCTACGAGCAGTACTTC. Its protein is CASSLSSPYEQYF.

The chain joins TRBV9 to TRBJ2-4; perhaps TRBD1 as D (6 bases). CDR3 length equals 16 residues. The germline V gene encodes CDR1 SGDLS and CDR2 YYNGEE. V shed 4 bases and J shed 0 bases, with 14 bases lying between them. The CDR3, as DNA: TGTGCCAGCAGCCCCCGGACAGCCGAAGCCAAAAACATTCAGTACTTC. Amino acids: CASSPRTAEAKNIQYF.